This T cell receptor beta chain derives from a study of blood T cell repertoires in COVID-19. The method was immunoSEQ multiplex PCR; TCRdb's version includes in-frame clones alone and lacks a portion of them. The sample lists roughly 310,000 clones, approximately 90% occurring once. This CDR3 has 17 amino acids. V lost 2 bases and J lost 5, with 21 bases in between. Germline lookup yields CDR1 SEHNR and CDR2 FQNEAQ (reference sequence). The clonotype originates from a woman aged 40-49 years who had recovered from COVID-19. What was sequenced was PBMCs or T cells enriched from blood (not recorded which). This chain connects TRBV7-9 to TRBJ1-1, with D perhaps matching TRBD1 (6 bases). CDR3 sequence reads: CASSLPLKQGLGTEAFF. The CDR3 DNA is TGTGCCAGCAGCTTACCTCTGAAACAGGGCTTGGGGACTGAAGCTTTCTTT.